Below, 12 T cell receptor beta chains from the same sample are listed, as sequenced in a study of blood T cell repertoires in COVID-19 (dated by TCRdb to 2020 to 2022). The library was produced with the immunoSEQ multiplex PCR assay. The clones in this table, taken by TCRdb from immuneACCESS, are in-frame only. Not every clone is retained; where verified, under half of the shortfall comes from an unresolved V gene, and the cause of the rest is unknown. A total of nearly 55,000 clones appear in this sample, more than 70% of them only once. The ten most abundant clones make up approximately 10% of the sample. The sequenced material came from peripheral blood. The receptors originated from a man in his 70s with active COVID-19.

This clone was seen a few times. The chain recombines TRBV13 with TRBJ1-5; 8 bases are a match to TRBD1. V trimming: 1 base; J trimming: 7 bases; junction bases outside the gene matches: 3. The CDR3 spans 14 residues. Germline values: CDR1 PRHDT, CDR2 FYEKMQ (reference sequence). Here the CDR3 DNA reads TGTGCCAGCAGCTTAGCAGGGGGCGACCAGCCCCAGCATTTT. Translation gives CASSLAGGDQPQHF.

The chain recombines TRBV9 with TRBJ2-7; 8 bases match TRBD1. Trimming cost V 3 bases and J 0 bases; bases outside gene matches: 8. Looked up from germline, CDR1 is SGDLS and CDR2 is YYNGEE. This CDR3 has 16 amino acids. The CDR3 reads CASSERDRGNSYEQYF. Written as DNA, the CDR3 is TGTGCCAGCAGCGAGCGTGACAGGGGTAACTCCTACGAGCAGTACTTC.

This chain's CDR3 is CASTTSDSRNSPLHF. In nucleotides, the CDR3 is TGTGCCAGCACCACCTCGGACAGCAGAAATTCACCCCTCCACTTT. The gene calls are TRBV9 and TRBJ1-6, with D possibly TRBD1 on 6 matching bases. Trimming removed 6 bases at V and 7 bases at J, with 17 bases between. Germline CDR1 reads SGDLS; CDR2 reads YYNGEE. There are 15 residues in the CDR3. Together with reference TRBV9 and TRBJ1-6, the CDR3 gives the full variable domain: DSGVTQTPKHLITATGQRVTLRCSPRSGDLSVYWYQQSLDQGLQFLIQYYNGEERAKGNILERFSAQQFPDLHSELNLSSLELGDSALYFCASTTSDSRNSPLHFGNGTRLTVT.

The V gene is TRBV24-1, the J gene TRBJ2-3; the match to TRBD2 covers 15 bases. The CDR3 is 18 amino acids. CDR1 is KGHDR, CDR2 SFDVKD, per germline. The J segment lost 3 bases and the V segment lost 4 bases, leaving 7 bases of the junction unmatched. CDR3 sequence: CATSDRGLAGGRTDTQYF. The CDR3 DNA follows: TGTGCCACCAGTGACCGCGGACTAGCGGGGGGGCGGACAGATACGCAGTATTTT.

This clone was seen a few times. This sequence joins TRBV24-1 and TRBJ2-5; no definite D call. Trimming left V 3 bases short and J 1 base short, with 11 bases between. Germline CDR1 and CDR2: KGHDR and SFDVKD. This CDR3 has 15 residues. The DNA for the CDR3 is TGTGCCACCAGTGATCCCATGCCCGGCCAAGAGACCCAGTACTTC. Its protein product is CATSDPMPGQETQYF.

The rearrangement links TRBV5-5 to TRBJ1-1, with D possibly TRBD1 on 6 matching bases. The CDR3 runs to 16 residues. CDR1 and CDR2 (germline): SGHKS, YYEKEE (reference sequence). Trimming shortened V by 3 bases and J by 4 bases, and 19 bases separated the two germline ends. CDR3 coding DNA: TGTGCCAGCAGCTCTGTACAGGGATCTAGGGGCACTGAAGCTTTCTTT. Translated, it gives CASSSVQGSRGTEAFF.

In the case of this clone: Other DNA variants within this sample encode the same CDR3. This rearrangement joins TRBV9 to TRBJ2-5; D is perhaps TRBD2 (6 bases). V was pared by 0 bases and J by 1 base, with 7 bases between. The germline gives CDR1 SGDLS, CDR2 YYNGEE. CDR3 length equals 14 residues. CDR3 protein: CASSVAGVQETQYF. The CDR3, as DNA: TGTGCCAGCAGCGTAGCGGGGGTCCAAGAGACCCAGTACTTC.

The chain joins TRBV19 to TRBJ2-7; unclear D gene. V lost 4 bases to trimming and J lost 3 bases, with 4 bases between them. Germline assignment: CDR1 LNHDA and CDR2 SQIVND (reference sequence). The CDR3 totals 11 residues. The CDR3 loop is CASSSGYEQYF. CDR3 DNA: TGTGCCAGTAGTAGCGGCTACGAGCAGTACTTC.

This clone was observed a single time. The chain couples TRBV18 to TRBJ1-5; perhaps TRBD1 as D (5 bases). CDR1 and CDR2 from the germline V gene are KGHSH and LQKENI. There are 15 residues in the CDR3. Trimming stripped 6 bases from V and 0 bases from J, with 12 bases between. The CDR3 DNA reads TGTGCCAGCTCGCAGGGTGGACCTAGCAATCAGCCCCAGCATTTT. Translated, it gives CASSQGGPSNQPQHF.

This CDR3 reads CASSPNRAYNSPLHF. The DNA for the CDR3 is TGTGCCAGCAGTCCCAACAGGGCCTATAATTCACCCCTCCACTTT. V is TRBV28 and J is TRBJ1-6; TRBD1 is a possible D gene (6 bases). Germline lookup yields CDR1 MDHEN and CDR2 SYDVKM. The CDR3 totals 15 residues. V lost 5 bases and J lost 2, with 10 bases in between.

The V and J genes are TRBV7-3 and TRBJ2-1, with a tentative D call TRBD1 (5 bases). The CDR3 consists of 14 residues. Germline CDR1 and CDR2: SGHTA and FQGTGA. V shed 5 bases and J shed 7 bases, with 15 bases lying between them. The CDR3 bases are TGTGCCAGCAGCCCCCAAGCCAGGGTAAATGAGCAGTTCTTC. As protein: CASSPQARVNEQFF.

This chain uses TRBV5-6 with TRBJ1-3; D uncertain. CDR1 SGHDT and CDR2 YYEEEE come from the germline V gene. V gave up 5 bases and J gave up 0 bases, with 15 bases separating them. This CDR3 contains 16 residues. For the CDR3, the DNA is TGTGCCAGCAGTTTTAGACACGAGATCTCTGGAAACACCATATATTTT. Protein product: CASSFRHEISGNTIYF.